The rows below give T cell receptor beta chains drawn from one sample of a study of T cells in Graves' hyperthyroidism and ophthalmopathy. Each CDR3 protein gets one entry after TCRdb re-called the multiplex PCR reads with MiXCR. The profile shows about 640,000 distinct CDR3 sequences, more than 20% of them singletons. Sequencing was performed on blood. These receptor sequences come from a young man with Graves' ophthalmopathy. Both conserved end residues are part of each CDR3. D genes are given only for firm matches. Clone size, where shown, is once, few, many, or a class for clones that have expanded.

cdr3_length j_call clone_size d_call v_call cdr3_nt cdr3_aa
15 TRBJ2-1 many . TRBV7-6 TGTGCCAGCAGCTTAGTCGGGTACGCCTACAATGAGCAGTTCTTC CASSLVGYAYNEQFF
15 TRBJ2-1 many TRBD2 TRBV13 TGTGCCAGCAGCTTACTCGGGACTAGCGGCAATGAGCAGTTCTTC CASSLLGTSGNEQFF
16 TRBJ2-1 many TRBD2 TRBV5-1 TGCGCCAGCAGCTTGGCCCTAGCGGGGTCGTACAATGAGCAGTTCTTC CASSLALAGSYNEQFF
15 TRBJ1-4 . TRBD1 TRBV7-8 TGTGCCAGCACTAAAACGACAGGGGGCAATCCGGAACTGTTTTTT CASTKTTGGNPELFF
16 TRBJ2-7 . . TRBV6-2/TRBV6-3 TGTGCCAGCAGCTTGGACTCCCCCTTGAGATTATACGAGCAGTACTTC CASSLDSPLRLYEQYF
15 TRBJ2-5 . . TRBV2 TGTGCCACCGCCCCGAGCCCGGGGACTGCCGAGACCCAGTACTTC CATAPSPGTAETQYF
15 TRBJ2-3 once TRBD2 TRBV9 TGTGCCAGCAGCGCCTTTGCGGGGGGGACAGATACGCAGTATTTT CASSAFAGGTDTQYF
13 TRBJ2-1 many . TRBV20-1 TGCAGTGCTAGACCTACAGGGCGGGGTGAGCAGTTCTTC CSARPTGRGEQFF
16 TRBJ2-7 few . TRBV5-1 TGCGCCAGCAGCCCCTCCTTTGGGGGGAGCTCCTACGAGCAGTACTTC CASSPSFGGSSYEQYF
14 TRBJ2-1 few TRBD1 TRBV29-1 TGCAGCGCCTGGACAGGGATCGCCTACAATGAGCAGTTCTTC CSAWTGIAYNEQFF
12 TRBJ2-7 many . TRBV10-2 TGCGCCAGCAGTGAGATTTCCTACGAGCAGTACTTC CASSEISYEQYF
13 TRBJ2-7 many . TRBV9 TGTGCCAGCAGCGCTATCGAGGGGGGCGAGCAGTACTTC CASSAIEGGEQYF
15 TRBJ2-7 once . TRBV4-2 TGTGCCAGCAGCCAAGCGAGGGCGAGGGGCTACGAGCAGTACTTC CASSQARARGYEQYF
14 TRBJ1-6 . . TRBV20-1 TGCAGTGCTCCGACAGTAAGGACGGGGTCACCCCTCCACTTT CSAPTVRTGSPLHF
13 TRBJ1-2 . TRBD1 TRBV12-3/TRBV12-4 TGTGCCAGCAGTTATCGGACAGGCGGTGGCTACACCTTC CASSYRTGGGYTF
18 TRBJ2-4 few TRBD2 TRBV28 TGTGCCAGCAGTTTATGGGCTAGCGGGAGCTCGGCCAAAAACATTCAGTACTTC CASSLWASGSSAKNIQYF
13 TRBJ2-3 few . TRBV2 TGTGCCAGCAGGGGGTGGACCACGATGACGCAGTATTTT CASRGWTTMTQYF
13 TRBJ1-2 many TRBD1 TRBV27 TGCGCCAGCAGCTTGGCAGGGGGCTATGGCTACACCTTC CASSLAGGYGYTF
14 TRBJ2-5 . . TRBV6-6 TGTGCCAGCAGTTACTCGGTGGGGAGGGAGACCCAGTACTTC CASSYSVGRETQYF
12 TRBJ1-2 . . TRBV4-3 TGCGCCAGCAGCCAAGATCGCACTGGCTACACCTTC CASSQDRTGYTF
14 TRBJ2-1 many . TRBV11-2 TGTGCCAGCAGCTTTGCGGCAGCCTACAATGAGCAGTTCTTC CASSFAAAYNEQFF
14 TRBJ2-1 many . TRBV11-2 TGTGCCAGCAGCTTAGATTTTAGGGGTATTGAGCAGTTCTTC CASSLDFRGIEQFF
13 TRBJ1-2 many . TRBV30 TGTGCCTGGAGTACGGACCCAGGGTTGGGCTACACCTTC CAWSTDPGLGYTF
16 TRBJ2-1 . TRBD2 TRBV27 TGTGCCAGCAGTTTTTGGCGGGAGGGCGTTCACAATGAGCAGTTCTTC CASSFWREGVHNEQFF
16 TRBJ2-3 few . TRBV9 TGTGCCAGCAGCGTAGGTGGGGGCATAGGCACAGATACGCAGTATTTT CASSVGGGIGTDTQYF
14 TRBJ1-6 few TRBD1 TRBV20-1 TGCAGTGCTAGAACGGGACAGGGGCCTTCACCCCTCCACTTT CSARTGQGPSPLHF
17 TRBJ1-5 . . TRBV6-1 TGTGCCAGCAGCCCGGGGACATTTTCGACTAGCAATCAGCCCCAGCATTTT CASSPGTFSTSNQPQHF
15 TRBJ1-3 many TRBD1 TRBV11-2 TGTGCCAGCAGCTTAGAGGACAGGGCTGGAAACACCATATATTTT CASSLEDRAGNTIYF
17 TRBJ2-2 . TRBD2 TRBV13 TGTGCCAGCAGCTTAAGGGGACTAGCGGTATACACCGAGGAGCTGTTTTTT CASSLRGLAVYTEELFF
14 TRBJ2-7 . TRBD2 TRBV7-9 TGTGCCAGCAGCAAATCGGGGGGGCGGGAAGAGCAGTACTTC CASSKSGGREEQYF
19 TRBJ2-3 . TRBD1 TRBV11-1 TGTGCCAGCAGCTTAGCCCTAAGCGACAGGGGGCGGCGGAAAGATACGCAGTATTTT CASSLALSDRGRRKDTQYF
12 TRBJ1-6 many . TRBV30 TGTGCCTGGAACTTCTGGGGCGACCCCCTCCACTTT CAWNFWGDPLHF
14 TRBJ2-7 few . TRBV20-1 TGCAGTGCGGGACCGGGATTTAGATCCTACGAGCAGTACTTC CSAGPGFRSYEQYF
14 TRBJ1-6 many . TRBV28 TGTGCCAGCAGTCCCTCTCCGGAGGATTCACCCCTCCACTTT CASSPSPEDSPLHF
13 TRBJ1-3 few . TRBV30 TGTGCCTGGAGTGCTGGGGACGGAAACACCATATATTTT CAWSAGDGNTIYF
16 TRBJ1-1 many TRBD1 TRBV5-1 TGCGCCAGCAGCCAGGGACAGGGGGCTGAAGGCACTGAAGCTTTCTTT CASSQGQGAEGTEAFF
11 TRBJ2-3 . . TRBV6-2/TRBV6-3 TGTGCCAGCACCCAGGGAAATACGCAGTATTTT CASTQGNTQYF
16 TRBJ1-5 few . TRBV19 TGTGCCAGTAGTGCAAACAGGGTTGGGGGCAATCAGCCCCAGCATTTT CASSANRVGGNQPQHF
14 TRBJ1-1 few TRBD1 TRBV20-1 TGCAGTGCTAGAGGTGGGACAGAGAACACTGAAGCTTTCTTT CSARGGTENTEAFF